Detailed here is one T cell receptor (beta chain). Its recognized antigen is unknown. No base-level quality is on record; no much larger clone is a single base apart. Using the deep immunoSEQ assay, TCR CDR3 regions were amplified from genomic DNA by multiplex PCR. Extracted genomic DNA from each cell subset was spread evenly across all wells of several immunoSEQ 96-well plates, with each plate serving as a replicate. Each replicate PCR for sorted subsets received about 0.2 ug genomic DNA, equal to about 30,000 T cell genomes. Purified libraries were measured with a Qubit 3.0 fluorometer, size-checked on a Bioanalyzer 2100, and measured again with the KAPA Library Quantification kit. Each immunoSEQ 96-well plate was sequenced on its own single-read 150-cycle Illumina NextSeq 550 flow cell. Regarding the original processing steps: Because the immunoSEQ output held only junctional sequences and lacked quality scores, the filtering could not match the filtering applied to full-length reads. To assign V/J genes and CDR3, sequences were annotated against IMGT germline references using PyIR, a Python wrapper for IgBLAST v1.9. Reads with weak V/J assignments (E-value above 1e-6), missing CDR3, stop codons, out-of-frame junctions, or ambiguous translated residues were removed. V3J clonotypes were defined as sequences sharing the same inferred V gene, J gene, and CDR3 amino acid sequence. To compute the percentage overlap between repertoires, the number of shared unique clonotypes was divided by the size of the smaller repertoire. Three approaches were used to assess repertoire richness: RTK rarefaction, the Chao1 estimator, and Recon v2.1 estimates of unobserved clonotypes. Generation probabilities for all TCRbeta clonotypes obtained by the gDNA method from several donors were computed using OLGA. In TCRdb, the immuneACCESS table is reduced to in-frame sequences with V and J assigned. These tables do not hold every clone; where another copy was compared, an unresolved V gene accounts for under half, and the others remain unexplained. D and trimming come from the DNA, and the V and J calls and clone size come from that table. The sample table shows 2 million to 2.5 million clones, and 90% to 96% are seen once. The top ten clonotypes cover about 0.13% of the sample.

The germline V gene sets CDR1 to SNHLY and CDR2 to FYNNEI. The CDR3 covers 13 residues, taking in both the cysteine and the phenylalanine. Solely the CDR3 DNA is kept, with 39 bases framed from the first base. Trimming accounts for 7 bases at V and 2 bases at J, while the number of junction bases matched to no gene is 3. This sample stems from a study of shared clonotypes between healthy human individuals (dated by TCRdb to between 2020 and 2021). For context, the study as a whole: Three men and two women, aged 18 to 49 years, made up the cohort. For each donor, three plates each were used for CD4 naive and CD4 memory, two plates were used for CD8 naive, and one plate was used for CD8 memory. To increase sequencing depth and limit assay-specific biases, different laboratories used diverse techniques to prepare libraries and sequence TCR repertoires. Per donor, leukapheresis produced somewhere between about 0.9 and 9 billion PBMCs. To estimate repertoire size and how much clonotypes are shared between individuals, the study performed deep sequencing of blood TCR repertoires from a handful of healthy adults.

Overall study outcomes, separate from this receptor: Estimated clonotype richness was generally larger for naive than for memory subsets. Sampling was restricted to blood, and TCR repertoires in tissues likely differ from the TCR repertoires found in blood. Higher generation probabilities were observed for clonotypes shared by all four sorted-subset donors than for non-shared clonotypes. The genetic and exposure-history diversity represented was limited by the small number of donors. Pairwise subsampling indicated that sequencing depth was expected to affect the degree of clonotype sharing among donors. Rarefaction of sorted-subset datasets indicated incomplete sequencing despite the large sequencing depth. When several donors were compared, the shared fraction of clonotypes was roughly 4.8% for naive CD4, around 3.5% for naive CD8, roughly 2.5% for memory CD4, and less than 0.45% for memory CD8.

The donors were healthy, HIV-negative adults who had no recently reported acute infections or vaccinations. All donors were Caucasian adults living in Nashville, Tennessee, USA. CD4+ T cells were enriched through magnetic negative selection, after which naive cells were positively selected on CD45RA and the remaining negative fraction served as the memory subset. Blood was collected by leukapheresis, and PBMCs were isolated by Ficoll-Histopaque density gradient centrifugation and then cryopreserved in liquid nitrogen vapor phase. Analytical flow cytometry was used to check the purity and quantity of every magnetically sorted T cell population. Genomic DNA was isolated from every sorted fraction and measured by UV absorbance on a Nanodrop 2000c.

Rearrangement joined TRBV2 to TRBJ2-3, with TRBD2 matching 7 junction bases. This receptor was obtained from a man in his late teens or twenties in good health. Sequencing input: naive CD4+ T cells sorted from blood. In the paper's terms, the cell subset or site label means: CD45RA+ positively selected. The CDR3 corresponds to CASNGLDTDTQYF. The nucleotide sequence reads TGTGCCAGCAATGGACTAGACACAGATACGCAGTATTTT. Full variable domain (CDR3 extended with the reference TRBV2 and TRBJ2-3 proteins): EPEVTQTPSHQVTQMGQEVILRCVPISNHLYFYWYRQILGQKVEFLVSFYNNEISEKSEIFDDQFSVERPDGSNFTLKIRSTKLEDSAMYFCASNGLDTDTQYFGPGTRLTVL.